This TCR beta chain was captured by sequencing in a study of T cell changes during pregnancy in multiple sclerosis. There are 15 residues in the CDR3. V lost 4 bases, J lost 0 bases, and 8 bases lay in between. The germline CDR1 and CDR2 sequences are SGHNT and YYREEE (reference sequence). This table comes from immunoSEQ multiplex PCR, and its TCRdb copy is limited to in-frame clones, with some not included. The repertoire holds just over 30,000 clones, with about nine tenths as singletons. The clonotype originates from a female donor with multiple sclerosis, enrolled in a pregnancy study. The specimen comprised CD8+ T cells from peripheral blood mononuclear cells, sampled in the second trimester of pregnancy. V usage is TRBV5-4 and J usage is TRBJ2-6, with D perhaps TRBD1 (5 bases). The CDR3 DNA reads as TGTGCCAGCAGCCAGGACAACTCTGGGGCCAACGTCCTGACTTTC. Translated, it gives CASSQDNSGANVLTF.